The source of this T cell receptor beta chain is a study of blood T cell repertoires in COVID-19. About the research overall: From the United States, Italy and Spain came samples of acute and convalescent COVID-19. PBMCs, B-cell-depleted T cells, or T cells were the source of the cDNA or gDNA that made up the material.

In the source study's methods: Amplifying reference gene primers gave estimates of nucleated cell counts. The table came from immunoSEQ multiplex PCR; TCRdb's copy has only in-frame clones and leaves some out. The V and J calls and the clone size are those of that table, but D and trimming were determined from the DNA. The sample has over 200,000 clones; 86% are singletons. There are 15 residues in the CDR3. Germline values: CDR1 SGHRS, CDR2 YFSETQ. V lost 4 bases to trimming and J lost 9 bases; unmatched junction nucleotides: 8. The gene calls are TRBV5-1 and TRBJ1-6, with TRBD1 matching 9 bases. The source is a man younger than 40 who had recovered from COVID-19. Sequencing was performed on peripheral blood. CDR3 DNA sequence: TGCGCCAGCAGCCCCCAGACAGGGGGACCTTCACCCCTCCACTTT. Translated: CASSPQTGGPSPLHF.